The 24 T cell receptor beta chains reported below all come from one sample, sequenced in a study of blood T cell repertoires in COVID-19 (TCRdb year 2020). The method behind the library was the immunoSEQ multiplex PCR assay. The table was pulled from immuneACCESS by TCRdb, which kept in-frame rearrangements only. Such tables lose some clones; where checked, under half of the loss comes from unresolved V genes, and the rest has no known cause. The sample includes 250,000 to 350,000 clones, with around 90% observed a single time. The ten top clones hold 9.4% of the sample. The sequenced sample consisted of peripheral blood. Source of these receptors: a man aged 18-30 years with active or convalescent COVID-19.

The chain is built from TRBV12-3 or TRBV12-4 and TRBJ2-5, with 7 bases aligning to TRBD1. Unmatched junction bases numbered 5, after V lost 5 bases and J lost 5 bases. The CDR3 runs to 13 residues. CDR3 region: CASSDRVGETQYF. CDR3 DNA: TGTGCCAGCAGTGACAGGGTAGGCGAGACCCAGTACTTC.

Written as DNA, the CDR3 is TGTGCCAGCAGCGTAGCCGACAGAAATTCACCCCTCCACTTT. Translation: CASSVADRNSPLHF. The gene calls are TRBV9 and TRBJ1-6, with D perhaps matching TRBD1 (5 bases). Germline CDR1 and CDR2: SGDLS and YYNGEE. The CDR3 extends over 14 amino acids. V lost 0 bases and J 7 bases, leaving 8 bases between the germline ends.

This clone was recorded once. The DNA is left out, because the CDR3 cannot be placed on it with certainty; the CDR3 is given as TCRdb lists it. The V and J genes are TRBV6-5 and TRBJ2-3; TRBD2 is the table's D call, not checked against the DNA. With termini counted, the CDR3 has 14 amino acids. CDR1 is MNHEY, CDR2 SVGAGI, per germline. The CDR3 spells CASSSSESTDTQYF.

This rearrangement joins TRBV9 to TRBJ2-2, with TRBD1 as a possible D gene (5 bases). This CDR3 contains 15 residues. Germline V gene data show CDR1 as SGDLS and CDR2 as YYNGEE. Trimming cost V 3 bases and J 7 bases, with 16 bases left between them. The CDR3 DNA reads TGTGCCAGCAGCGCGGACATCCCGCCGGGCGGGGAGCTGTTTTTT. It translates to CASSADIPPGGELFF.

The V call is TRBV4-3, the J call TRBJ1-1; D is ambiguous. Germline V gene data show CDR1 as LGHNA and CDR2 as YSLEER. This CDR3 region has 15 residues. Trimming removed 0 bases from V and 1 base from J, with 9 bases in between. CDR3 DNA sequence: TGCGCCAGCAGCCAAGATGCGGGCTGGAACACTGAAGCTTTCTTT. Residues: CASSQDAGWNTEAFF.

This sequence joins TRBV13 and TRBJ1-4, with 9 bases lining up with TRBD1. This CDR3 spans 16 amino acids. Germline CDR1 reads PRHDT; CDR2 reads FYEKMQ (reference sequence). V dropped 5 bases and J dropped 6; count of bases not matched to a gene: 10. DNA for the CDR3: TGTGCCAGCAGCCAACGATCCGGGACAGGGCATGAAAAACTGTTTTTT. It is translated as CASSQRSGTGHEKLFF.

The V gene is TRBV9, the J gene TRBJ1-2; D might be TRBD1 (5 bases). The CDR3 length is 14 residues. Germline V gene sequence: CDR1 SGDLS, CDR2 YYNGEE. V shed 0 bases and J shed 2 bases, with 8 bases lying between them. Written as DNA, the CDR3 is TGTGCCAGCAGCGTAGTGGGGGGGAACTATGGCTACACCTTC. It translates to CASSVVGGNYGYTF.

This clone has only one observation. V is TRBV9 and J is TRBJ1-4; the match to TRBD1 covers 9 bases. The CDR3 is 14 residues long. Germline CDR1 and CDR2: SGDLS and YYNGEE. Trimming removed 4 bases from V and 7 bases from J; junction bases left unmatched: 5. The CDR3 DNA reads TGTGCCAGCAGCCAGGACAGGGGAATTGAAAAACTGTTTTTT. It translates to CASSQDRGIEKLFF. The full variable domain, with the rest looked up from reference TRBV9 and TRBJ1-4, is DSGVTQTPKHLITATGQRVTLRCSPRSGDLSVYWYQQSLDQGLQFLIQYYNGEERAKGNILERFSAQQFPDLHSELNLSSLELGDSALYFCASSQDRGIEKLFFGSGTQLSVL.

This chain connects TRBV7-7 to TRBJ1-5; TRBD1 is a possible D gene (6 bases). The CDR3 covers 16 residues. The germline V gene has CDR1 SSHAT and CDR2 FNYEAQ (reference sequence). V gave up 6 bases and J gave up 3 bases, with 18 bases separating them. The chain's CDR3 is CASSQRQEEVNQPQHF. The DNA for the CDR3 is TGTGCCAGCAGTCAGAGACAGGAGGAGGTCAATCAGCCCCAGCATTTT.

This chain connects TRBV15 to TRBJ2-2; D is uncertain. CDR3 length: 13 amino acids. Trimming shortened V by 6 bases and J by 4 bases, and 9 bases separated the two germline ends. Germline V gives CDR1 LNHNV, CDR2 YYDKDF (reference sequence). The DNA for the CDR3 is TGTGCCACCAGGTCCCCACTCACCGGGGAGCTGTTTTTT. Its protein product is CATRSPLTGELFF. Full variable domain (outside the CDR3, taken from reference TRBV15 and TRBJ2-2): DAMVIQNPRYQVTQFGKPVTLSCSQTLNHNVMYWYQQKSSQAPKLLFHYYDKDFNNEADTPDNFQSRRPNTSFCFLDIRSPGLGDTAMYLCATRSPLTGELFFGEGSRLTVL.

This chain uses TRBV5-5 with TRBJ1-2; 10 nucleotides agree with TRBD1. Germline V CDR1 and CDR2: SGHKS, YYEKEE (reference sequence). CDR3 length: 14 amino acids. After removal of 3 bases from V and 3 bases from J, the junction contained 2 bases not matched to a gene. The CDR3 spells CASSWGTGDYGYTF. For the CDR3, the DNA is TGTGCCAGCAGCTGGGGGACAGGGGACTATGGCTACACCTTC. The complete variable domain, with remaining parts taken from reference TRBV5-5 and TRBJ1-2, reads DAGVTQSPTHLIKTRGQQVTLRCSPISGHKSVSWYQQVLGQGPQFIFQYYEKEERGRGNFPDRFSARQFPNYSSELNVNALLLGDSALYLCASSWGTGDYGYTFGSGTRLTVV.

The chain has TRBV5-1 and TRBJ2-1, with 9 bases identical to TRBD1. The V gene's germline CDR1 is SGHRS and CDR2 YFSETQ. V lost 0 bases and J lost 4; bases outside the gene matches: 5. The CDR3 runs 16 residues. The CDR3, as DNA: TGCGCCAGCAGCTTGGGGGAGGGGACAGGGTACAATGAGCAGTTCTTC. This encodes CASSLGEGTGYNEQFF. The full variable domain, rest sourced from reference TRBV5-1 and TRBJ2-1, is KAGVTQTPRYLIKTRGQQVTLSCSPISGHRSVSWYQQTPGQGLQFLFEYFSETQRNKGNFPGRFSGRQFSNSRSEMNVSTLELGDSALYLCASSLGEGTGYNEQFFGPGTRLTVL.

The chain couples TRBV12-3 or TRBV12-4 to TRBJ1-5, with D possibly matching TRBD1 (5 bases). The CDR3 runs 13 residues. Trimming removed 5 bases from V and 7 bases from J, with 12 bases in between. This chain's CDR3 is CASSPPGGQPQHF. The CDR3 DNA reads as TGTGCCAGCAGTCCCCCCGGGGGGCAGCCCCAGCATTTT.

The chain carries TRBV18 and TRBJ2-3; 10 bases line up with TRBD1. The germline V gene encodes CDR1 KGHSH and CDR2 LQKENI. The V gene end was trimmed by 6 bases and the J gene end by 4 bases; junction bases not matched to a gene: 7. CDR3 length: 15 residues. CDR3 nucleotides: TGTGCCAGCTCGTATTGGACAGGGGGAGCAGATACGCAGTATTTT. This gives the protein CASSYWTGGADTQYF.

The chain combines TRBV5-4 with TRBJ1-3; 10 bases fit TRBD1. The V gene end was trimmed by 4 bases and the J gene end by 3 bases; junction bases not matched to a gene: 7. The CDR3 contains 16 residues. The germline gives CDR1 SGHNT, CDR2 YYREEE (reference sequence). The DNA of the CDR3 is TGTGCCAGCAGCCAGGGACAGGGGCTAAGTGGAAACACCATATATTTT. Translation: CASSQGQGLSGNTIYF.

The chain has TRBV5-1 and TRBJ1-1, with D unclear. With 4 bases removed from V and 0 bases from J, the gap between germline ends came to 7 bases. The CDR3 loop spans 13 amino acids. The V gene's germline CDR1 is SGHRS and CDR2 YFSETQ. This CDR3 reads CASSPRMNTEAFF. The CDR3, as DNA: TGCGCCAGCAGCCCGCGAATGAACACTGAAGCTTTCTTT.

CDR3 loop: CASSIEFGQGAWDTQYF. DNA of the CDR3: TGTGCCAGTAGTATAGAGTTCGGACAGGGGGCATGGGATACGCAGTATTTT. The chain has TRBV19 and TRBJ2-3; 11 bases map to TRBD1. CDR3 length equals 17 residues. Losses at the gene ends were 0 bases for V and 6 bases for J; bases not matched to a gene: 8. Germline CDR1 is LNHDA and CDR2 is SQIVND (reference sequence).

A few counts support this clone. The chain joins TRBV10-2 to TRBJ2-7, with 7 positions matching TRBD1. After removal of 0 bases from V and 2 bases from J, the junction contained 4 bases not matched to a gene. Germline assignment: CDR1 WSHSY and CDR2 SAAADI. The CDR3 runs 15 residues. CDR3 sequence reads: CASSESDRVAYEQYF. CDR3 bases: TGCGCCAGCAGTGAGTCTGACAGGGTCGCCTACGAGCAGTACTTC.

V is TRBV5-8 and J is TRBJ2-3; TRBD1 agrees at 9 bases. The length of the CDR3 is 15 residues. After removal of 4 bases from V and 2 bases from J, the junction contained 5 bases not matched to a gene. Germline loops: CDR1 SGHTS, CDR2 YDEGEE. CDR3 sequence reads: CASSIGQGNTDTQYF. CDR3 sequence (DNA): TGTGCCAGCAGCATAGGACAGGGGAACACAGATACGCAGTATTTT.

The J gene is TRBJ2-1, the V gene TRBV9, with D perhaps matching TRBD1 (6 bases). V lost 4 bases and J 9 bases, leaving 11 bases between the germline ends. Germline V CDR1 and CDR2: SGDLS, YYNGEE. CDR3 length: 12 residues. This chain's CDR3 is CASSRDNPEQFF. DNA for the CDR3: TGTGCCAGCAGCCGGGACAACCCTGAGCAGTTCTTC.

V and J are TRBV4-3 and TRBJ2-3, with D tentatively TRBD2 (5 bases). The CDR3 contains 16 residues. The V and J ends lost 1 base and 2 bases respectively, with 13 bases between them. Germline V gives CDR1 LGHNA, CDR2 YSLEER. CDR3 nucleotides: TGCGCCAGCAGCCAAGGCGGTTGGGGAGTCACAGATACGCAGTATTTT. Amino acids: CASSQGGWGVTDTQYF.

This chain connects TRBV10-1 to TRBJ2-2; tentatively, D is TRBD2 (6 bases). The germline CDR1 and CDR2 sequences are WNHNN and SYGVQD (reference sequence). The CDR3 runs to 15 residues. The V gene lost 6 bases and the J gene lost 6 bases, with 17 bases spanning the gap. The CDR3 bases are TGCGCCAGCAGCCTAGGCGGGGAAAGGTCCGGGGAGCTGTTTTTT. As protein: CASSLGGERSGELFF.

The chain uses TRBV6-2 or TRBV6-3 and TRBJ2-3, with TRBD1 identical over 10 bases. The germline V gene encodes CDR1 MNHEY and CDR2 SVGEGT. V lost 5 bases to trimming and J lost 4 bases; unmatched junction nucleotides: 3. CDR3 length equals 14 residues. CDR3 protein: CASSPGTGADTQYF. The CDR3 DNA reads as TGTGCCAGCAGTCCCGGGACAGGGGCAGATACGCAGTATTTT.

V usage is TRBV27 and J usage is TRBJ2-2, with D possibly TRBD1 on 6 matching bases. The V end lost 6 bases, the J end lost 1 base, and 9 bases lay between the germline ends. Germline CDR1 MNHEY, CDR2 SMNVEV (reference sequence). This CDR3 is built from 14 residues. The CDR3: CASSRGLNTGELFF. The CDR3, as DNA: TGTGCCAGCAGCAGGGGTCTGAACACCGGGGAGCTGTTTTTT.